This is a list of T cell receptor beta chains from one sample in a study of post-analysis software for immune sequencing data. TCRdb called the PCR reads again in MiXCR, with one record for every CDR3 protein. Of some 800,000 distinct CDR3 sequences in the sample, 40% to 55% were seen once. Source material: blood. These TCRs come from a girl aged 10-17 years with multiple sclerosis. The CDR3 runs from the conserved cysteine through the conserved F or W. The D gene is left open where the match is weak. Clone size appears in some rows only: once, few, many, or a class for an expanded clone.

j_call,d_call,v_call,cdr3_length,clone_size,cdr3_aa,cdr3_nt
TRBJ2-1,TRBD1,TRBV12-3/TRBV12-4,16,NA,CASSRATGRLSNEQFF,TGTGCCAGCAGTCGGGCGACAGGGCGTCTTTCCAATGAGCAGTTCTTC
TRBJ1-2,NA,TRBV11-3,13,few,CASSTGTAQGYTF,TGTGCCAGCAGCACAGGGACCGCACAGGGCTACACCTTC
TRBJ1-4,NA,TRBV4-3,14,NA,CASSPGTYNEKLFF,TGCGCCAGCAGCCCTGGGACTTACAATGAAAAACTGTTTTTT
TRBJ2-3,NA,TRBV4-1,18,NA,CASSQDAGRVDGTDTQYF,TGCGCCAGCAGCCAAGATGCGGGGCGCGTGGATGGCACAGATACGCAGTATTTT
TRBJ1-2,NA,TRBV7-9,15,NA,CASSLAVDNNYGYTF,TGTGCCAGCAGCTTAGCGGTAGACAACAACTATGGCTACACCTTC
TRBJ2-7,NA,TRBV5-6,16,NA,CASSNRPRWSSYEQYF,TGTGCCAGCAGCAATCGCCCTAGGTGGAGCTCCTACGAGCAGTACTTC
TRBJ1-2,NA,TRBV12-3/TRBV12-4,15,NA,CASSLKLRAVDGYTF,TGTGCCAGCAGTTTAAAGTTGAGGGCGGTAGATGGCTACACCTTC
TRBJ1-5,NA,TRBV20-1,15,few,CSARDRMANDQPQHF,TGCAGTGCTAGAGATCGAATGGCAAACGATCAGCCCCAGCATTTT
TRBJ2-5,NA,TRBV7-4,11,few,CASSSPLQQYF,TGTGCCAGCAGCTCGCCACTCCAGCAGTACTTC
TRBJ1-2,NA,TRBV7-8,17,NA,CASSLDSSHKSNYGYTF,TGTGCCAGCAGCTTGGACAGCTCTCACAAATCTAACTATGGCTACACCTTC
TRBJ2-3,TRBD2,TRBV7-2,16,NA,CASSSGLAFREDTQYF,TGTGCCAGCAGCTCGGGACTAGCGTTTCGGGAAGATACGCAGTATTTT
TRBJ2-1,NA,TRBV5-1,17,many,CASSLATVTSLYNEQFF,TGCGCCAGCAGCTTGGCCACTGTGACGAGCTTATACAATGAGCAGTTCTTC
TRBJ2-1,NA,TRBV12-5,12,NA,CASGATGHEQFF,TGTGCTAGTGGCGCGACCGGACACGAGCAGTTCTTC
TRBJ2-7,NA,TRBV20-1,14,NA,CSAREVRTTYEQYF,TGCAGTGCTAGAGAGGTCCGAACGACCTACGAGCAGTACTTC
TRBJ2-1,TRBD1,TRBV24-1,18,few,CATSENDRGIDSYNEQFF,TGTGCCACCAGTGAAAATGACAGGGGGATAGACTCCTACAATGAGCAGTTCTTC
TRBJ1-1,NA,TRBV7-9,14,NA,CASSFQTLNTEAFF,TGTGCCAGCAGCTTTCAAACCCTGAACACTGAAGCTTTCTTT
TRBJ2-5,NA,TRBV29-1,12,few,CSARQDAETQYF,TGCAGCGCAAGACAGGACGCAGAGACCCAGTACTTC
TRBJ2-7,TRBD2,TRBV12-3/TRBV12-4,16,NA,CASSFPPSGSGNEQYF,TGTGCCAGCAGTTTTCCCCCCAGCGGGAGTGGCAATGAGCAGTACTTC
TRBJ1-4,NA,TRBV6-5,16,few,CASSYYWSATNEKLFF,TGTGCCAGCAGTTATTATTGGTCTGCAACTAATGAAAAACTGTTTTTT
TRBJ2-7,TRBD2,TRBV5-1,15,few,CASSFGLADTYEQYF,TGCGCCAGCAGCTTCGGCCTAGCGGATACCTACGAGCAGTACTTC
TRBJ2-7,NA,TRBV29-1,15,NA,CSVGFGEFSYNEQYF,TGCAGCGTTGGATTTGGGGAATTCTCCTACAATGAGCAGTACTTC
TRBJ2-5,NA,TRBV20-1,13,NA,CSASEGAPETQYF,TGCAGTGCTAGCGAAGGGGCGCCAGAGACCCAGTACTTC
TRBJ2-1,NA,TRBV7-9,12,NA,CASSPVRVAQFF,TGTGCCAGCAGCCCAGTGAGGGTAGCGCAGTTCTTC
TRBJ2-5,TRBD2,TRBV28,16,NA,CASGSLTGGGAETQYF,TGTGCCAGCGGGAGCCTCACTGGCGGGGGGGCGGAGACCCAGTACTTC
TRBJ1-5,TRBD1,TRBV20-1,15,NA,CSAGTGGYSNQPQHF,TGCAGTGCGGGGACAGGGGGTTATAGCAATCAGCCCCAGCATTTT
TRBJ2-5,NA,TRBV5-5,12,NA,CASSLEHLTQYF,TGTGCCAGCAGCTTGGAACATCTGACCCAGTACTTC
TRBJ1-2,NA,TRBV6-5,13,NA,CASSYSNTYGYTF,TGTGCCAGCAGTTACTCGAACACCTATGGCTACACCTTC
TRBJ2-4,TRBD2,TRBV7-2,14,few,CASSEQPVGGRQYF,TGTGCCAGCAGCGAGCAGCCCGTGGGAGGGCGGCAGTACTTC
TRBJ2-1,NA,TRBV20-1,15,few,CSARDYRGAYNEQFF,TGCAGTGCTAGAGATTATAGGGGAGCCTACAATGAGCAGTTCTTC
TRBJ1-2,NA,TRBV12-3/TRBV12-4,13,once,CASSPGTCYGYTF,TGTGCCAGCAGCCCCGGGACTTGTTATGGCTACACCTTC
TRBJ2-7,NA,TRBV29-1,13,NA,CSVEAEESYEQYF,TGCAGCGTTGAAGCGGAGGAATCCTACGAGCAGTACTTC
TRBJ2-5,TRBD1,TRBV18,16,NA,CASSPLDRGYQETQYF,TGTGCCAGCTCACCACTGGACAGGGGATACCAAGAGACCCAGTACTTC
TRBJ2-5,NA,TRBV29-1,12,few,CSVEGAPGEQYF,TGCAGCGTCGAGGGGGCGCCGGGGGAGCAGTACTTC
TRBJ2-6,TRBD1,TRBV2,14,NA,CASSHRQGVFVLTF,TGTGCCAGCAGTCATCGACAGGGGGTCTTCGTCCTGACTTTC
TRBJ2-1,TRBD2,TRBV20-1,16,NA,CSARVGGEGYYNEQFF,TGCAGTGCTAGAGTTGGAGGGGAGGGCTACTACAATGAGCAGTTCTTC
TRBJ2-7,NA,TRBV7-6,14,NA,CASSLEGKYNEQYF,TGTGCCAGCAGCTTAGAAGGCAAGTATAACGAGCAGTACTTC
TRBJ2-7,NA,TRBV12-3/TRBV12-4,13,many,CASSLGLTYEQYF,TGTGCCAGCAGTCTTGGACTTACCTACGAGCAGTACTTC
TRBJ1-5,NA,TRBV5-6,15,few,CASSLLSGSGQPQHF,TGTGCCAGCAGCTTGTTATCTGGGTCGGGTCAGCCCCAGCATTTT
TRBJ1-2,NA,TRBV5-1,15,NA,CASSLAAGQGGGYTF,TGCGCCAGCAGCTTGGCCGCAGGGCAAGGAGGCGGCTACACCTTC
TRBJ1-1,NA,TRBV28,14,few,CASSPGKGVTEAFF,TGTGCCAGCAGCCCGGGGAAGGGGGTCACTGAAGCTTTCTTT
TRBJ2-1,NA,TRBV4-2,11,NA,CASSQGSEQFF,TGTGCCAGCAGCCAAGGAAGTGAGCAGTTCTTC
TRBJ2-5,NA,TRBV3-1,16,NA,CASSQEGRPWEETQYF,TGTGCCAGCAGCCAAGAGGGGCGGCCATGGGAAGAGACCCAGTACTTC
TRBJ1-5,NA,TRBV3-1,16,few,CASSQDRTGRPQPQHF,TGTGCCAGCAGCCAAGATCGTACAGGGCGTCCTCAGCCCCAGCATTTT
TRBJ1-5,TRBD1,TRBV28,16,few,CASSPDLTGDGQPQHF,TGTGCCAGCAGTCCAGATTTAACAGGGGACGGGCAGCCCCAGCATTTT
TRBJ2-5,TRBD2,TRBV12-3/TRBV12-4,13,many,CASSPGLAETQYF,TGCGCCAGCAGCCCAGGACTAGCGGAGACCCAGTACTTC
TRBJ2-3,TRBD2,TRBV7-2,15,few,CASSTRTSLTDTQYF,TGTGCCAGCAGCACCCGGACTAGTCTTACAGATACGCAGTATTTT
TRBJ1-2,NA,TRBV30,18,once,CAWSVSLFGHRFNYGYTF,TGTGCCTGGAGTGTCTCTCTCTTCGGACACCGATTTAACTATGGCTACACCTTC
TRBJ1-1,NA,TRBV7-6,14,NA,CASSLGTVDTEAFF,TGTGCCAGCAGCTTAGGCACGGTGGACACTGAAGCTTTCTTT
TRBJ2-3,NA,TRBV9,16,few,CASSSFGSSGADTQYF,TGTGCCAGCAGCTCCTTCGGGTCTAGTGGCGCAGATACGCAGTATTTT
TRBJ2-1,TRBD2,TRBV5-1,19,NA,CASSLRFSLERENHNEQFF,TGCGCCAGCAGCTTGCGGTTTTCTCTAGAGCGGGAGAATCACAATGAGCAGTTCTTC
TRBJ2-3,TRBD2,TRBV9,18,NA,CASSVRETSGRRGGTQYF,TGTGCCAGCAGCGTAAGGGAGACTAGCGGGCGTAGGGGAGGTACGCAGTATTTT
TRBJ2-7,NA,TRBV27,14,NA,CASRLGGELYEQYF,TGTGCCAGCAGACTTGGGGGTGAACTCTACGAGCAGTACTTC
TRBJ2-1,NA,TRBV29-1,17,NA,CSVELGLAKLSYNEQFF,TGCAGCGTTGAGTTGGGGCTAGCGAAACTCTCCTACAATGAGCAGTTCTTC
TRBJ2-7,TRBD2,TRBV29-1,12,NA,CSVGTSPIEQYF,TGCAGCGTGGGGACTAGCCCGATCGAGCAGTACTTC
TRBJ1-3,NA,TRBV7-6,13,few,CASSGGDGNTIYF,TGTGCCAGCAGCGGGGGAGATGGAAACACCATATATTTT
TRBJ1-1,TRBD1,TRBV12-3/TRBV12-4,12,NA,CASSSTGSGAFF,TGTGCCAGCAGTTCGACAGGGTCGGGGGCTTTCTTT
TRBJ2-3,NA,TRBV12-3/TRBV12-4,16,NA,CASSLALGGSTDTQYF,TGTGCCAGCAGTTTAGCTCTAGGAGGGAGCACAGATACGCAGTATTTT